The following is a T cell receptor beta chain sequence with its context. The data were produced by immunoSEQ multiplex PCR, yet TCRdb's version contains in-frame clones alone and is incomplete. The table lists fewer than 65,000 clones, 75% to 90% of them singletons. The CDR3 covers 16 residues. Trimming removed 4 bases from V and 2 bases from J; junction bases left unmatched: 5. From germline, CDR1 is MDHEN and CDR2 SYDVKM. These data originate in a study of OX40 agonist ivuxolimab in advanced cancers. V is TRBV28 and J is TRBJ2-7; TRBD2 aligns across 13 bases. The specimen was CD4+ or CD8+ T cells sorted from blood, collected in a trial of the OX40 agonist ivuxolimab. The TCR sequence derives from an adult with an advanced solid tumor such as melanoma, head and neck, liver or kidney cancer. The DNA for the CDR3 is TGTGCCAGCAGTTCGTGGACTAGCGGGGGAACCTACGAGCAGTACTTC. It is translated as CASSSWTSGGTYEQYF.